This T cell receptor beta chain was recorded in a study of shared clonotypes between healthy human individuals. Study information: Contributing individuals were two females and three males aged 18 to 49.

As concerns this clone: Its antigen is still unknown.

Study-wide findings and caveats: Sequencing depth was expected to affect clonotype sharing among donors. Researchers sampled only blood; tissue repertoires likely differ.

Sorted-subset replicate PCR reactions were performed with approximately 190 ng DNA, corresponding to roughly 30,000 T cell genomes. Clones were read by immunoSEQ multiplex PCR, and TCRdb kept only the in-frame ones, dropping some. The sample consists of some 2,000,000 clones, 90% to 95% of them appearing once. The CDR3 is 15 residues long. Germline-derived CDR1 and CDR2 are MNHNS and SASEGT. V was shortened by 3 bases and J by 10 bases, with 18 bases between the two germline ends. V gene TRBV6-1 combines with J gene TRBJ1-4; D gene unclear. The source of this sequence is a man aged 18 to 30 in good health. The sequencing sample was made of naive CD4+ T cells sorted from blood. Subset of the sample: CD45RA+ positively selected. The CDR3 DNA follows: TGTGCCAGCAGTGAGCCGCCCTCCCCGCGGGGAAAACTGTTTTTT. Its protein product is CASSEPPSPRGKLFF.